Following are 25 T cell receptor beta chains from one sample sequenced in a study of monozygotic twins with inflammatory bowel disease. TCRdb re-called the 5' RACE reads and shows each CDR3 protein once, DNA omitted. The sample table includes approximately 200,000 distinct CDR3 sequences. The sample comprised blood. These TCRs come from a human donor with ulcerative colitis or Crohn's disease, or a healthy co-twin of an affected twin (not recorded which).

V is TRBV12-3 or TRBV12-4 and J is TRBJ2-7; TCRdb reports TRBD1, a call that lacks DNA to check it against. This CDR3 is 14 amino acids long. CDR3: CASSKDSPPYEQYF.

The chain couples TRBV7-9 to TRBJ2-7. Germline CDR1 SEHNR, CDR2 FQNEAQ (reference sequence). The CDR3 extends over 13 amino acids. The CDR3 spells CASSLHSSSGQYF.

The chain has TRBV11-3 and TRBJ2-3; absent DNA, TCRdb's TRBD1 call cannot be checked. The CDR3 is 16 amino acids. Germline CDR1 and CDR2: SGHNT and YENEEA. The CDR3 loop is CASSSRWGLETDTQYF.

The chain recombines TRBV10-2 with TRBJ2-1; as DNA is missing, the TRBD1 call by TCRdb cannot be tested. In germline, CDR1 is WSHSY, CDR2 SAAADI. The CDR3 totals 16 residues. The chain's CDR3 is CASSELGGRNYNEQFF.

The V and J genes are TRBV5-1 and TRBJ1-4; the D call of TRBD1 rests on TCRdb alone, since no DNA is present to check it. Germline V lookup: CDR1 SGHRS, CDR2 YFSETQ. The CDR3 is 15 residues long. The chain's CDR3 is CASSLTGQKGEKLFF.

This chain links TRBV5-1 with TRBJ2-7; the D call of TRBD1 rests on TCRdb alone, since no DNA is present to check it. This CDR3 region has 14 residues. The V gene's germline CDR1 is SGHRS and CDR2 YFSETQ. The CDR3 here is CASSLGQGADEQYF.

The chain combines TRBV10-3 with TRBJ1-4; TCRdb picks TRBD1, but there is no DNA to check that call. The length of the CDR3 is 16 residues. Germline V gene sequence: CDR1 ENHRY, CDR2 SYGVKD. The CDR3 loop reads CAISGGRGQGDEKLFF.

V usage is TRBV5-1 and J usage is TRBJ2-7; without DNA, the TCRdb call of TRBD1 cannot be checked. CDR1 is SGHRS and CDR2 is YFSETQ in the germline V gene. This CDR3 comprises 14 residues. The CDR3 is CASSTGQRAYEQYF.

The chain combines TRBV9 with TRBJ2-3. Germline V CDR1 and CDR2: SGDLS, YYNGEE. The CDR3 extends over 14 amino acids. The CDR3 loop is CASSVQLPTDTQYF.

The CDR3 loop is CASSALLAQETQYF. The V call is TRBV25-1, the J call TRBJ2-5; no DNA is available, so the TRBD2 call from TCRdb remains unchecked. From germline, CDR1 is MGHDK and CDR2 SYGVNS. This CDR3 has 14 residues.

The gene calls are TRBV12-3 or TRBV12-4 and TRBJ2-1; TCRdb indicates TRBD1, and absent DNA this call remains unverified. The CDR3 has 15 residues. CDR3 region: CASTQGAGGRNEQFF.

The genes are TRBV12-3 or TRBV12-4 and TRBJ1-5; TCRdb's D call, TRBD1, is unchecked because there is no DNA. The CDR3 covers 15 residues. The CDR3 protein is CASSLQGAGIQPQHF.

The chain links TRBV5-1 to TRBJ1-2. This CDR3 is built from 11 residues. Germline V gene lookup returns CDR1 SGHRS and CDR2 YFSETQ. The CDR3 protein is CASSADRGYTF.

The gene calls are TRBV7-9 and TRBJ2-7; the D gene TCRdb calls, TRBD2, cannot be checked with no DNA. The germline gives CDR1 SEHNR, CDR2 FQNEAQ (reference sequence). There are 16 residues in the CDR3. CDR3 sequence: CASSLGLAGVPYEQYF.

The chain joins TRBV11-2 to TRBJ2-7; TCRdb indicates TRBD2, and absent DNA this call remains unverified. CDR1 and CDR2 (germline): SGHAT, FQNNGV. This CDR3 spans 13 amino acids. CDR3 sequence reads: CASSLPGLLGQYF.

The rearrangement uses TRBV7-2 and TRBJ2-3; the D call from TCRdb, TRBD1, cannot be confirmed without DNA. Germline loops: CDR1 SGHTA, CDR2 FQGNSA. CDR3 length equals 16 residues. CDR3 region: CASSSKGQGSTDTQYF.

This sequence joins TRBV5-1 and TRBJ2-7. The CDR3 totals 14 residues. CDR1 and CDR2 (germline): SGHRS, YFSETQ. CDR3 in amino acids: CASSLGGEAYEQYF.

V is TRBV5-1 and J is TRBJ2-3; absent DNA, TCRdb's TRBD1 call cannot be checked. Germline CDR1 SGHRS, CDR2 YFSETQ. CDR3 length: 14 amino acids. The CDR3 sequence: CASSLGQGQDTQYF.

The gene calls are TRBV3-1 and TRBJ1-5; TCRdb names TRBD1, which stays unverified in the absence of DNA. The CDR3 is made up of 13 amino acids. Germline assignment: CDR1 LGHDT and CDR2 YNNKEL (reference sequence). The CDR3 spells CASSPLRGEPQHF.

V and J are TRBV6-5 and TRBJ1-5; no DNA is available, so the TRBD1 call from TCRdb remains unchecked. This CDR3 spans 12 amino acids. Germline V lookup: CDR1 MNHEY, CDR2 SVGAGI. CDR3 amino acids: CASRGGDQPQHF.

The V and J genes are TRBV14 and TRBJ2-3. Germline CDR1 and CDR2: SGHDN and FVKESK. This CDR3 comprises 15 residues. The CDR3 region is CASSQDVYFTDTQYF.

The chain employs TRBV7-8 and TRBJ2-1; the TCRdb call, TRBD1, lacks DNA for checking. This CDR3 has 17 residues. CDR1 and CDR2 (germline): SGHVS, FQNEAQ. The CDR3 is CASSPGSGISSYNEQFF.

The chain carries TRBV5-4 and TRBJ1-1; TCRdb proposes TRBD1, but this gene call is untestable without DNA. The CDR3 runs to 15 residues. The germline gives CDR1 SGHNT, CDR2 YYREEE (reference sequence). Here the CDR3 reads CASSLAGRENTEAFF.

This sequence joins TRBV29-1 and TRBJ1-1; TCRdb calls TRBD1, which cannot be checked without DNA. CDR3 length equals 13 residues. Looked up from germline, CDR1 is SQVTM and CDR2 is ANQGSEA. The CDR3 spells CSASRQGDTEAFF.

This chain links TRBV7-3 with TRBJ1-2; TCRdb outputs TRBD1, but without DNA this stays unchecked. The CDR3 consists of 15 residues. Germline-derived CDR1 and CDR2 are SGHTA and FQGTGA. This CDR3 is CASSLTLRGTGEYTF.